The T cell receptor beta chain under discussion was sequenced for a study of blood T cells in healthy people across ages. Findings and caveats of the study: Not knowing donor CMV status may have confounded expanded clonotype changes.

The germline gives CDR1 SGHRS, CDR2 YFSETQ. Trimming took 0 bases from V and 7 from J; bases not matched to a gene: 6. The CDR3 extends over 15 amino acids. A word on this clonotype: Its antigen is still unknown.

The use of a sample-barcoded 5' primer and a J-beta primer mix characterized a second PCR of about 7 to 12 cycles. TCRdb re-derived calls from the 5' RACE reads in MiXCR, one entry per CDR3 protein. The repertoire holds over a million distinct CDR3 sequences, with 40% to 55% as singletons. The rearrangement uses TRBV5-1 and TRBJ2-1; 8 nucleotides agree with TRBD2. What was sequenced was blood. The sequence was collected from a woman between 55 and 75 years old in good health. The CDR3 sequence: CASSLEAGARNEQFF. Written as DNA, the CDR3 is TGCGCCAGCAGCTTGGAAGCGGGAGCTCGGAATGAGCAGTTCTTC.